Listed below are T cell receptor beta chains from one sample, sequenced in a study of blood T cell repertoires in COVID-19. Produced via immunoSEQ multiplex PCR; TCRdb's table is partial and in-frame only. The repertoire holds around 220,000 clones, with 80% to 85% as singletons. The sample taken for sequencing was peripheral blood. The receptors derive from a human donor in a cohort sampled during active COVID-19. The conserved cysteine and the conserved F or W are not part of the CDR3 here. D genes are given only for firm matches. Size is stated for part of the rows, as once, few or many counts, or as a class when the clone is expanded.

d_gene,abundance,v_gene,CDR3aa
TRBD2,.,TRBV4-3,ASSQVPSSGVYNEQF
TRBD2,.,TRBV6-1,ASSELGTSMNEQF
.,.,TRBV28,ASSYYRDSNQPQH
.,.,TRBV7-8,ASSPSARGRGNTIY
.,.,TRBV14,ASSQGGYEQY
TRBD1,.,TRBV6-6,ASTYRGRYNEQF
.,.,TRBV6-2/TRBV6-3,ASSYGGYHEQY
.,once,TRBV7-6,ASSLATGRVPGELF
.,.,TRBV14,ASSDARDSLGTEAF
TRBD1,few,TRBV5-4,ASSWGQGSYGYT
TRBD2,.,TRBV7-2,ASSRTSGYEQY
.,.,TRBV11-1,ASSSTGDTQY
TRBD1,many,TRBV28,ASSFGDSPQETQY
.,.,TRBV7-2,ASSSRPGHTGNEQF
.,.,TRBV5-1,ASSFWARAPGNTIY
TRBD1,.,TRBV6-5,ASSSGTGGGSPLH
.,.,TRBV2,ASREMNTEAF
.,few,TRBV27,ASNRITGFSEAF
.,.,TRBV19,ASSVYGGSYNEQF
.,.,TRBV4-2,ASSLPGPEQY
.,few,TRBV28,ASSLNIRGIQPQH
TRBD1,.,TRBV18,ASSPTGTGGGIRDGYT
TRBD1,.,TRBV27,ASSLSGGEQF
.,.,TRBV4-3,ASSQDLGGGNSPLH
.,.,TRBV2,ASSTQGREAF
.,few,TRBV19,ASSGKETQY
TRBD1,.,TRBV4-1,ASSQGDRGGSGNTIY
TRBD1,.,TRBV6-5,ASIGTGDYGYT
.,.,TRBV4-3,ASSRRQDPTNEKLF
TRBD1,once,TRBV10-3,ATFGQGFNGYT
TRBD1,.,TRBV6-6,ASSPRQGAYEQY
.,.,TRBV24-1,ATSDFPGTEAF
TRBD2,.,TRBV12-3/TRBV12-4,ASKTVKAGEQY